A selection of T cell receptor beta chains follows, all from one sample in a study of shared clonotypes between healthy human individuals. Assay: immunoSEQ multiplex PCR; the TCRdb copy retains only in-frame clones and omits some. The sample consists of about 2.5 million clones, under 95% of them appearing once. The sequencing input was naive CD4+ T cells from PBMCs. These receptors originate from a man aged 18 to 30 in good health. Some clones in this sample may be carry-over from other donors' samples. The CDR3 runs from the conserved cysteine through the conserved F or W. D genes are given only for firm matches. Only part of the rows carry a size: once, few, many, or a class if the clone is expanded.

cdr3_aa cdr3_nt j_call clone_size v_call d_call
CASSGTFLGGQYF TGTGCCAGCAGCGGAACGTTCTTGGGTGGGCAGTACTTC TRBJ2-7 once TRBV9 .
CASSESYGAMAEAFF TGCGCCAGCAGTGAGTCCTACGGGGCAATGGCTGAAGCTTTCTTT TRBJ1-1 . TRBV10-2 .
CAWSVLHHTDTQYF TGTGCCTGGAGTGTACTCCACCACACAGATACGCAGTATTTT TRBJ2-3 . TRBV30 .
CASSSPFGRDPGPYEQYF TGTGCCAGCAGTTCCCCTTTTGGCCGGGACCCGGGGCCCTACGAGCAGTACTTC TRBJ2-7 . TRBV28 .
CASSLMGPEQFF TGTGCCAGCAGCCTTATGGGCCCAGAGCAGTTCTTC TRBJ2-1 . TRBV7-9 .
CASRPTPAGGLSQFF TGTGCCAGCCGCCCGACCCCAGCGGGAGGGCTATCGCAGTTCTTC TRBJ2-1 . TRBV5-4 TRBD2
CAIAAAGEFHEQFF TGTGCCATAGCCGCTGCGGGAGAGTTCCATGAGCAGTTCTTC TRBJ2-1 once TRBV28 TRBD2
CASSLELGYTGELFF TGCGCCAGCAGCTTGGAACTAGGATACACCGGGGAGCTGTTTTTT TRBJ2-2 . TRBV5-1 .
CASSEGHPHYEQYF TGTGCCAGCAGTGAAGGACACCCTCACTACGAGCAGTACTTC TRBJ2-7 . TRBV6-1 .
CAISESIRDSCEQYF TGTGCCATCAGTGAGTCGATCCGGGACAGTTGCGAGCAGTACTTC TRBJ2-7 . TRBV10-3 TRBD1
CASSLFGLAGLSLVPDTQYF TGCGCCAGCAGCTTATTCGGACTAGCGGGATTGTCTTTGGTCCCAGATACGCAGTATTTT TRBJ2-3 . TRBV5-1 TRBD2